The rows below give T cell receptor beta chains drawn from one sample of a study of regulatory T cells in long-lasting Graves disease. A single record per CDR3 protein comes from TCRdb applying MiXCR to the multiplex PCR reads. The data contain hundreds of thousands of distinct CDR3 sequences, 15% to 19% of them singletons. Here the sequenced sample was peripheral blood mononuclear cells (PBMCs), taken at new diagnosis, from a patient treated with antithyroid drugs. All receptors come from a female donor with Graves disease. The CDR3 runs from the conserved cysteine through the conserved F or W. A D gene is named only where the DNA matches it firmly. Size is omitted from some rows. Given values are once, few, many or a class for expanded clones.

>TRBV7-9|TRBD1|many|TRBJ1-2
TGTGCCAGCAGCCATTCGACAGGGGGCGGAGGCTACACCTTC
CASSHSTGGGGYTF
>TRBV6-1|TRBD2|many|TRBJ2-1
TGTGCCAGCAGCTATGCGGGACTAGCGGGAGTAAATGAGCAGTTCTTC
CASSYAGLAGVNEQFF
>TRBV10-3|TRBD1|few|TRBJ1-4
TGTGCCATCAGTTCACAGGGGGCGATACTGTTTTTT
CAISSQGAILFF
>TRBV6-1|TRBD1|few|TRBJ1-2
TGTGCCAGCTTGGCATTCAGGGGGAAGCGTGGCTACACCTTC
CASLAFRGKRGYTF
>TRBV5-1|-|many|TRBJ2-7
TGCGCCAGCAGCTTCGAGTCGTTCTACGAGCAGTACTTC
CASSFESFYEQYF
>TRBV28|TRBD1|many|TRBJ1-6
TGTGCCAGCAGTTTCGACAGGGTCGGGTCACCCCTCCACTTT
CASSFDRVGSPLHF
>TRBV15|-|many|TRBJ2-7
TGTGCCACCAGCAGAGGAGGACAGTCCTACGAGCAGTACTTC
CATSRGGQSYEQYF
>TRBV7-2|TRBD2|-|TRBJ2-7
TGTGCCAGCAGCCGGCCTAGCGGCTACGAGCAGTACTTC
CASSRPSGYEQYF
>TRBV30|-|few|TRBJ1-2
TGTGCCCGGAGTGCAGGGCCATTATACTATGGCTACACCTTC
CARSAGPLYYGYTF
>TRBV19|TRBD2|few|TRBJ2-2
TGTGCCAGCAAAGGACTAGCGGGAGTTCGCACCGGGGAGCTGTTTTTT
CASKGLAGVRTGELFF
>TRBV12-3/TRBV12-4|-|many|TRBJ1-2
TGTGCCAGCAGTTTAGTGCCGGGGGCGGATGACTATGGCTACACCTTC
CASSLVPGADDYGYTF
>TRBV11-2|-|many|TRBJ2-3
TGTGCCAGCAGCTTTGAATCAGGGAGCGGTACGCAGTATTTT
CASSFESGSGTQYF
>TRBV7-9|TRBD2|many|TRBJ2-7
TGTGCCAGCATGGGACTAGCGGGAGGGCCCACCTACGAGCAGTACTTC
CASMGLAGGPTYEQYF
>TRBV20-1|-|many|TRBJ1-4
TGCAGTGCTAGAGTTTCCGAATTGAATGAAAAACTGTTTTTT
CSARVSELNEKLFF
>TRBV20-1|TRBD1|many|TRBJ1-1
TGCAGTGCTAGAGATTTAGGACAGGTCGACACTGAAGCTTTCTTT
CSARDLGQVDTEAFF
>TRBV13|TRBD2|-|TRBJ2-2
TGTGCCAGCAGTCAGACCCTAGCGGGAGGGGGCACCGGGGAGCTGTTTTTT
CASSQTLAGGGTGELFF
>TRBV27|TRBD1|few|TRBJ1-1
TGTGCCAGCAGTATAATGACAGGGGGCGGCACTGAAGCTTTCTTT
CASSIMTGGGTEAFF
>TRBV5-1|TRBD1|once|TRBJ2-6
TGCGCCGGCAGCCACGGAACAGGGGGCGCAACTGGGGCCAACGTCCTGACTTTC
CAGSHGTGGATGANVLTF
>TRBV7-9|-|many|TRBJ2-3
TGTGCCACCGGCGGGTCAGATACGCAGTATTTT
CATGGSDTQYF
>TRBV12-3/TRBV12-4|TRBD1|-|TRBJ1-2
TGTGCCAGCAGTTTTCAGGGGGGCGGTGATGGCTACACCTTC
CASSFQGGGDGYTF
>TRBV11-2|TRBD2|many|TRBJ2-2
TGTGCCAGCAGCCTAGCGGGGGGTGCGTCTGCCGGGGAGCTGTTTTTT
CASSLAGGASAGELFF
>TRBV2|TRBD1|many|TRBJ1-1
TGTGCCAGCAGCCCAAATGACAGGGGGACTGAAGCTTTCTTT
CASSPNDRGTEAFF
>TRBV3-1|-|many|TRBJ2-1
TGTGCCAGCAGCCAAGATACAGGAGGGGTGTACAATGAGCAGTTCTTC
CASSQDTGGVYNEQFF
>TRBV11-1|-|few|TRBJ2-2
TGTGCCAGCAGCTTAGTAAAGAACACCGGGGAGCTGTTTTTT
CASSLVKNTGELFF
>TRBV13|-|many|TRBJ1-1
TGTGCCAGCAGCCCGTTACGGGCCACTGAAGCTTTCTTT
CASSPLRATEAFF
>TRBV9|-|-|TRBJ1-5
TGTGCCAGCAGTTTACGGCATAGCAATCAGCCCCAGCATTTT
CASSLRHSNQPQHF
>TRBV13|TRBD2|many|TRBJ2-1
TGTGCCAGCAGCTCCCCCCAACTAGCGGGAGAGAATGAGCAGTTCTTC
CASSSPQLAGENEQFF
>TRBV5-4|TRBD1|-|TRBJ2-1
TGTGCCAGCAGCACCGGGACAGAGACCTACAATGAGCAGTTCTTC
CASSTGTETYNEQFF
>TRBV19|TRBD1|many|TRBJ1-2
TGTGCCAGTAGTATGGGGACAGAGAAAAGTGTCTATGGCTACACCTTC
CASSMGTEKSVYGYTF
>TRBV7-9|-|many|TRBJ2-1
TGTGCCAGCAGCTTAGCACTAGCAAATGAGCAGTTCTTC
CASSLALANEQFF
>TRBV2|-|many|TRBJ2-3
TGTGCCAGCGATACCGGACAAGACACAGATACGCAGTATTTT
CASDTGQDTDTQYF
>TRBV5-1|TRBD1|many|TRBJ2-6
TGCGCCAGCAACGAACAAACAGGGGGCCAAGGGGCCAACGTCCTGACTTTC
CASNEQTGGQGANVLTF
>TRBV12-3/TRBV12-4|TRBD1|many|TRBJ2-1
TGTGCCAGCAAGATAGGGACAGGGGACAATGAGCAGTTCTTC
CASKIGTGDNEQFF
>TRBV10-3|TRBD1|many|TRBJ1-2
TGTGCCATCAGTGACATGACAGGGGGCTACACCTTC
CAISDMTGGYTF
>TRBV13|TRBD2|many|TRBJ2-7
TGTGCCAGCAGCCATCCAGTACTAGCGGGGGGATCTAACTACGAGCAGTACTTC
CASSHPVLAGGSNYEQYF